This T cell receptor (beta chain) was observed in a study of T cell repertoires in cytomegalovirus infection. For the study at large: Both a matching HLA type and CMV infection were indicated by public TCR beta signatures. Study-level points and caveats: Summed frequency of public TCR beta families distinguished CMV carriers with the relevant HLA. The ex vivo response showed dominance by HLA-C-restricted CMV-specific TCR beta clonotypes.

This clonotype was seen ten or more times. Antigen specificity is unknown. The V gene's germline CDR1 is LGHNT and CDR2 FRNRAP. The CDR3 is made up of 12 amino acids. V dropped 3 bases and J dropped 12 bases, with 11 bases sitting between them. A single record per CDR3 protein comes from TCRdb applying MiXCR to the reads. The sample has around 230,000 distinct CDR3 sequences; about 5.9% are singletons. Sequenced material: PBMCs. The clonotype comes from a human donor in good health (CMV status not recorded). Some clones in this sample may be carry-over from other donors' samples. The chain carries TRBV12-5 and TRBJ1-4, with a tentative D call TRBD1 (5 bases). CDR3 sequence: CASGFTGTELFF. CDR3 nucleotide sequence: TGTGCTAGTGGTTTCACTGGGACGGAACTGTTTTTT.